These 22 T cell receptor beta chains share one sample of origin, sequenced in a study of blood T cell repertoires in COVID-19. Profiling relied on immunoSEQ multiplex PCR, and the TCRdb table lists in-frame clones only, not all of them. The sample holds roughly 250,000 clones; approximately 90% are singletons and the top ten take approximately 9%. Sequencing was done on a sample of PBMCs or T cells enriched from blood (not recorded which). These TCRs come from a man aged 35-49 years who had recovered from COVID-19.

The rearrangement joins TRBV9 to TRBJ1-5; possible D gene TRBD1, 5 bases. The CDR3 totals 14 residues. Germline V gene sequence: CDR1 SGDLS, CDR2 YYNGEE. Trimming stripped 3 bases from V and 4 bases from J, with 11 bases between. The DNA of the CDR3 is TGTGCCAGCAGCGCAGACAGAACAAATCAGCCCCAGCATTTT. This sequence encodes CASSADRTNQPQHF.

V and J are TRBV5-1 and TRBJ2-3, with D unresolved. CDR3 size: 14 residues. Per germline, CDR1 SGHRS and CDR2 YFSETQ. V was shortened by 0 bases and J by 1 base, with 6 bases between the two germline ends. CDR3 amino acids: CASSLERRTDTQYF. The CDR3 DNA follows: TGCGCCAGCAGCTTGGAGAGGCGCACAGATACGCAGTATTTT.

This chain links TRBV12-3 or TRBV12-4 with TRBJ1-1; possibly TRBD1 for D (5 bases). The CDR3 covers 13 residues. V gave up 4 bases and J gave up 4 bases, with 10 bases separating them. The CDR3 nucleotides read TGTGCCAGCAGTTCCCAGGGTGTCACTGAAGCTTTCTTT. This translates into CASSSQGVTEAFF.

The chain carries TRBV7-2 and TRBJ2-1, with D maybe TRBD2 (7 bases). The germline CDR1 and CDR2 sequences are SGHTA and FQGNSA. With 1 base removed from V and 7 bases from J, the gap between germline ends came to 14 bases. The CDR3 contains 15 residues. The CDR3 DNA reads TGTGCCAGCAGCTTAGGGGGGGGCCGCCTTAATGAGCAGTTCTTC. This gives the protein CASSLGGGRLNEQFF.

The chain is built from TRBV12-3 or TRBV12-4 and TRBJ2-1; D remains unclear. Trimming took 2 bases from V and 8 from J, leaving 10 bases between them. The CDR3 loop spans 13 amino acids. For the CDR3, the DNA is TGTGCCAGCAGTTTAAGGAGAAGCGATGAGCAGTTCTTC. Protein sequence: CASSLRRSDEQFF.

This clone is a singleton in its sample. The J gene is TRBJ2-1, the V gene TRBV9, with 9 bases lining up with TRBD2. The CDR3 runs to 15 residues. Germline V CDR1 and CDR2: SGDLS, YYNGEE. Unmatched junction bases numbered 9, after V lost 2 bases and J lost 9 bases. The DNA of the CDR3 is TGTGCCAGCAGCGTTTTAAGCGGGGGGTTTGTTGAGCAGTTCTTC. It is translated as CASSVLSGGFVEQFF. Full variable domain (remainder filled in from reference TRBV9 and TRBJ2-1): DSGVTQTPKHLITATGQRVTLRCSPRSGDLSVYWYQQSLDQGLQFLIQYYNGEERAKGNILERFSAQQFPDLHSELNLSSLELGDSALYFCASSVLSGGFVEQFFGPGTRLTVL.

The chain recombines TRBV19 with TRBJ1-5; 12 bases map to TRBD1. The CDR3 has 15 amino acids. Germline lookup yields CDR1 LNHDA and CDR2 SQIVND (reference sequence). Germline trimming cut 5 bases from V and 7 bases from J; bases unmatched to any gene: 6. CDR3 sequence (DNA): TGTGCCAGTAGTGGGACAGGGGGCCCTATCCAGCCCCAGCATTTT. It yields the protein CASSGTGGPIQPQHF. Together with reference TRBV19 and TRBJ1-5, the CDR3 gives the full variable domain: DGGITQSPKYLFRKEGQNVTLSCEQNLNHDAMYWYRQDPGQGLRLIYYSQIVNDFQKGDIAEGYSVSREKKESFPLTVTSAQKNPTAFYLCASSGTGGPIQPQHFGDGTRLSIL.

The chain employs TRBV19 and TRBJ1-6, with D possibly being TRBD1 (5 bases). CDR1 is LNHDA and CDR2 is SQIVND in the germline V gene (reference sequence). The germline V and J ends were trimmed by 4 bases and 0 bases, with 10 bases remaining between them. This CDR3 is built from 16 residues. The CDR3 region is CASSKTASSYNSPLHF. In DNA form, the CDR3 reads TGTGCCAGTAGTAAGACAGCTAGCTCCTATAATTCACCCCTCCACTTT.

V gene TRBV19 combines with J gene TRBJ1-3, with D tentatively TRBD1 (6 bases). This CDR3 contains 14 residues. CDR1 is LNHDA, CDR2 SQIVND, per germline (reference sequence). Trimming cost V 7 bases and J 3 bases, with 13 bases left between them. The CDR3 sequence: CASTPQGIGNTIYF. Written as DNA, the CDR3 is TGTGCCAGTACCCCCCAGGGGATTGGAAACACCATATATTTT.

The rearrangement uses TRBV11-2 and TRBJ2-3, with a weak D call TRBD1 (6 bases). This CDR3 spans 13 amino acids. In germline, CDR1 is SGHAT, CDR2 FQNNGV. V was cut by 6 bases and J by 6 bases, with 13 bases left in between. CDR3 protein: CASRRLTGDTQYF. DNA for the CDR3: TGTGCCAGCAGGAGGCTGACAGGTGATACGCAGTATTTT.

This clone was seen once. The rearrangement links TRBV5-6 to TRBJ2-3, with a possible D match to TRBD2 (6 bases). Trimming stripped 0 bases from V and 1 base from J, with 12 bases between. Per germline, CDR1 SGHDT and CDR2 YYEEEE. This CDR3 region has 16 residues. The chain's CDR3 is CASSLGGLARTDTQYF. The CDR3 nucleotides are TGTGCCAGCAGCTTGGGGGGACTCGCCCGCACAGATACGCAGTATTTT.

CDR3 in DNA: TGCGCCAGCAGCTTCGGCGACAGGGAGATCAATGAGCAGTTCTTC. It translates to CASSFGDREINEQFF. V usage is TRBV5-1 and J usage is TRBJ2-1, with 7 bases identical to TRBD1. V gave up 2 bases and J gave up 6 bases; unmatched junction bases: 8. Germline V CDR1 and CDR2: SGHRS, YFSETQ. The CDR3 totals 15 residues.

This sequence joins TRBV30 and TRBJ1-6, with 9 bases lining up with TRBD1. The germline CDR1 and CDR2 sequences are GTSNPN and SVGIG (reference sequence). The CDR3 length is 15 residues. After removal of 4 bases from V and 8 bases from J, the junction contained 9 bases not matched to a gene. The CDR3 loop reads CAWTTGTGSYSPLHF. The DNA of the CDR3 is TGTGCCTGGACAACCGGGACAGGGTCTTATTCACCCCTCCACTTT.

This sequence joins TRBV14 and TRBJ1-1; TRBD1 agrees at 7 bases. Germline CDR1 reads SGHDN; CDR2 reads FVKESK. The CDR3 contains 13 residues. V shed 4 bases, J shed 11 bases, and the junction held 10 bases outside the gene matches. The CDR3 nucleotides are TGTGCCAGCAGCCCGCGACAGGGTAGTGTCGCTTTCTTT. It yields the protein CASSPRQGSVAFF.

The CDR3 DNA reads as TGTGCCAGCAGCTCCCTGCGTTCCAATTCACCCCTCCACTTT. Translation gives CASSSLRSNSPLHF. The chain uses TRBV11-3 and TRBJ1-6; D unresolved. This CDR3 is 14 amino acids long. With 4 bases removed from V and 7 bases from J, the gap between germline ends came to 11 bases. Germline V gene data show CDR1 as SGHNT and CDR2 as YENEEA. Full variable domain (outside the CDR3, taken from reference TRBV11-3 and TRBJ1-6): EAGVVQSPRYKIIEKKQPVAFWCNPISGHNTLYWYLQNLGQGPELLIRYENEEAVDDSQLPKDRFSAERLKGVDSTLKIQPAELGDSAVYLCASSSLRSNSPLHFGNGTRLTVT.

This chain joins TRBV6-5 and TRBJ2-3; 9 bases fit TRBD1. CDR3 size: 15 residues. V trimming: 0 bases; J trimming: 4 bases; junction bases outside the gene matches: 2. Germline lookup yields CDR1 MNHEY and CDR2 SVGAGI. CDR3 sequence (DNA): TGTGCCAGCAGTTACTCCAACAGGGGGCCAGATACGCAGTATTTT. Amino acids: CASSYSNRGPDTQYF.

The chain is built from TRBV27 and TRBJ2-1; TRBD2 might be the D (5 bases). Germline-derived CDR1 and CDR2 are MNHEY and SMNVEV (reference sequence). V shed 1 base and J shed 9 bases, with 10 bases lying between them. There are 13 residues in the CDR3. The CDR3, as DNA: TGTGCCAGCAGTTTATTGTCACGGGGTGAGCAGTTCTTC. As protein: CASSLLSRGEQFF.

Here the CDR3 reads CASSTDRGPNQPQHF. The CDR3, as DNA: TGTGCCAGTAGTACCGACAGGGGGCCCAATCAGCCCCAGCATTTT. The chain joins TRBV19 to TRBJ1-5; 10 positions agree with TRBD1. The CDR3 has 15 amino acids. Trimming took 4 bases from V and 3 from J; bases not matched to a gene: 3. Germline values: CDR1 LNHDA, CDR2 SQIVND (reference sequence). Looking up the rest from reference TRBV19 and TRBJ1-5 gives the full variable domain: DGGITQSPKYLFRKEGQNVTLSCEQNLNHDAMYWYRQDPGQGLRLIYYSQIVNDFQKGDIAEGYSVSREKKESFPLTVTSAQKNPTAFYLCASSTDRGPNQPQHFGDGTRLSIL.

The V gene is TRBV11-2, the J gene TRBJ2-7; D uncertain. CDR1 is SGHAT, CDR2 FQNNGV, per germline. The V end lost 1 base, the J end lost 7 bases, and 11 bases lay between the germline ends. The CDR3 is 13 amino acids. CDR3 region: CASSLVQSGEQYF. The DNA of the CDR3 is TGTGCCAGCAGCTTAGTACAATCTGGTGAGCAGTACTTC.

CDR3 residues: CASSQALAPSYEQYF. The CDR3 coding sequence is TGTGCCAGCAGCCAAGCATTAGCACCATCCTACGAGCAGTACTTC. This chain links TRBV4-2 with TRBJ2-7; D not resolved. Per germline, CDR1 LGHNA and CDR2 YNFKEQ. The CDR3 consists of 15 residues. Trimming cost V 1 base and J 1 base, with 11 bases left between them.

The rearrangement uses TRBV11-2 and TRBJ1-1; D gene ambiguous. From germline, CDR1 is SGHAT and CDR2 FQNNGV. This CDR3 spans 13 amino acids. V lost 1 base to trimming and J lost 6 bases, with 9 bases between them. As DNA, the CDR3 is TGTGCCAGCAGCTTAGTCAACAACGCTGAAGCTTTCTTT. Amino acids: CASSLVNNAEAFF.

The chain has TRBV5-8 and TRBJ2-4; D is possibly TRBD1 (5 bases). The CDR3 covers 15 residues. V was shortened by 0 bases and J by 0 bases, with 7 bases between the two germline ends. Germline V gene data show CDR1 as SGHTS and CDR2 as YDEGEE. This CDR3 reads CASSLGQGAKNIQYF. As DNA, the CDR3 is TGTGCCAGCAGCTTGGGGCAGGGAGCCAAAAACATTCAGTACTTC. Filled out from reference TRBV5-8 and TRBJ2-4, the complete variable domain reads EAGVTQSPTHLIKTRGQQATLRCSPISGHTSVYWYQQALGLGLQFLLWYDEGEERNRGNFPPRFSGRQFPNYSSELNVNALELEDSALYLCASSLGQGAKNIQYFGAGTRLSVL.